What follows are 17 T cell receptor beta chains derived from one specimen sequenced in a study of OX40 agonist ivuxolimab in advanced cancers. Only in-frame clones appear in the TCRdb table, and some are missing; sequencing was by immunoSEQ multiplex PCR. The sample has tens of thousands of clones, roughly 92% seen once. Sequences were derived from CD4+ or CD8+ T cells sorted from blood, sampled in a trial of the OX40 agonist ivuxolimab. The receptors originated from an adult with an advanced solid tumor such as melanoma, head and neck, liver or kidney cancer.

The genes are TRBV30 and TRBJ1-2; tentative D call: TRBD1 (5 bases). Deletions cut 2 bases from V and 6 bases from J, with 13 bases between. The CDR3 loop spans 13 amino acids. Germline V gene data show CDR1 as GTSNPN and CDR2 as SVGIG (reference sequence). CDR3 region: CAWSIRDRHGYTF. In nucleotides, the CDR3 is TGTGCCTGGAGTATCCGGGACCGACATGGCTACACCTTC.

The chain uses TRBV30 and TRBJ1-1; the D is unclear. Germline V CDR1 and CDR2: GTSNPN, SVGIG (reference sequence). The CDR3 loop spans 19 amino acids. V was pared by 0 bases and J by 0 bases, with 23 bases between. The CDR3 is CAWSVPSGRTFYMNTEAFF. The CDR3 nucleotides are TGTGCCTGGAGTGTTCCGTCGGGTAGGACTTTCTACATGAACACTGAAGCTTTCTTT.

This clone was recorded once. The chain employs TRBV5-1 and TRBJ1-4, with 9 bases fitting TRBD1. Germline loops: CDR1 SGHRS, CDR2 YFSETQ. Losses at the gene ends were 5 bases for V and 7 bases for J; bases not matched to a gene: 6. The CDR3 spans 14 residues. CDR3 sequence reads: CASSRTGVVEKLFF. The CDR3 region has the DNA TGCGCCAGCAGTCGGACAGGGGTGGTTGAAAAACTGTTTTTT. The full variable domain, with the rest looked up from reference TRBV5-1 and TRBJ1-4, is KAGVTQTPRYLIKTRGQQVTLSCSPISGHRSVSWYQQTPGQGLQFLFEYFSETQRNKGNFPGRFSGRQFSNSRSEMNVSTLELGDSALYLCASSRTGVVEKLFFGSGTQLSVL.

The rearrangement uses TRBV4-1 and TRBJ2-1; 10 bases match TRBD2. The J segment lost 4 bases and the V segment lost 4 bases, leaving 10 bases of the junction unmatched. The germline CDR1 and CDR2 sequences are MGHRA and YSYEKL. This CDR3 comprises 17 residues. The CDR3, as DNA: TGCGCCAGCAGCCCCTCTAGCGGGAGAGACAGATACAATGAGCAGTTCTTC. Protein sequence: CASSPSSGRDRYNEQFF.

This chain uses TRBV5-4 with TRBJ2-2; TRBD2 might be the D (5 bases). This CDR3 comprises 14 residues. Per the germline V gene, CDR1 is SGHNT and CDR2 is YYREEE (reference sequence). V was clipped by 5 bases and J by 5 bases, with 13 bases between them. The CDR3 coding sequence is TGTGCCAGCAGATACCGGGGTCGGACCGGGGAGCTGTTTTTT. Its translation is CASRYRGRTGELFF.

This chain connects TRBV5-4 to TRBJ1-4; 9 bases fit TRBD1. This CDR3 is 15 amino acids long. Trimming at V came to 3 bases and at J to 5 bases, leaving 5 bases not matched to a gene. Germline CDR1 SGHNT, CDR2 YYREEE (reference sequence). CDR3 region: CASSSAGTGNEKLFF. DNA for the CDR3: TGTGCCAGCAGCTCCGCCGGGACAGGGAATGAAAAACTGTTTTTT. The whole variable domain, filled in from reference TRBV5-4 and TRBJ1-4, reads ETGVTQSPTHLIKTRGQQVTLRCSSQSGHNTVSWYQQALGQGPQFIFQYYREEENGRGNFPPRFSGLQFPNYSSELNVNALELDDSALYLCASSSAGTGNEKLFFGSGTQLSVL.

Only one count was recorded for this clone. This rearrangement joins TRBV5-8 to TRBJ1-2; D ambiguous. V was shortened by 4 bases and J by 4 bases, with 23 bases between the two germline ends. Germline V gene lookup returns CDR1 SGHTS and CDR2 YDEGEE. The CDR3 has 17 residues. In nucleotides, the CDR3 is TGTGCCAGCAGCCGCCCGATTGACCCACCCTCGAGCTATGGCTACACCTTC. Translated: CASSRPIDPPSSYGYTF.

The CDR3: CASSKESGPTFREQFF. CDR3 bases: TGTGCCAGCAGCAAGGAGTCGGGACCGACTTTTCGGGAGCAGTTCTTC. The genes are TRBV5-8 and TRBJ2-1, with D perhaps assigned TRBD1 or TRBD2 (5 bases each). In germline, CDR1 is SGHTS, CDR2 YDEGEE. The CDR3 runs to 16 residues. V was trimmed by 4 bases and J by 10 bases, leaving 24 bases between them.

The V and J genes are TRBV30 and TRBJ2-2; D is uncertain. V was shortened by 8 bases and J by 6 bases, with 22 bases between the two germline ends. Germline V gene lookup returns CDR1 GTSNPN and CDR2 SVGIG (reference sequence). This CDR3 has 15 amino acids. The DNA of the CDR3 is TGTGCCCTAGGATTGGGGTTGGGTCTCCCCGGGGAGCTGTTTTTT. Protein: CALGLGLGLPGELFF.

CDR3 sequence reads: CASGFSRTGELFF. CDR3 coding DNA: TGTGCTAGTGGTTTCTCGAGGACCGGGGAGCTGTTTTTT. The chain links TRBV12-5 to TRBJ2-2; D gene uncertain. CDR1 and CDR2 from the germline V gene are LGHNT and FRNRAP. V was trimmed by 3 bases and J by 5 bases, leaving 7 bases between them. This CDR3 region has 13 residues. The full variable domain, completed using reference TRBV12-5 and TRBJ2-2, is DARVTQTPRHKVTEMGQEVTMRCQPILGHNTVFWYRQTMMQGLELLAYFRNRAPLDDSGMPKDRFSAEMPDATLATLKIQPSEPRDSAVYFCASGFSRTGELFFGEGSRLTVL.

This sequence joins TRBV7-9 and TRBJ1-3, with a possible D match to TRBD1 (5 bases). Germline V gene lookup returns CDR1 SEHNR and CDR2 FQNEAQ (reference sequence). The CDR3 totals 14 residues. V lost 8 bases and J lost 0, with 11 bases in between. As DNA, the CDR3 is TGTGCCAGCCAAAGGGGATTCTCTGGAAACACCATATATTTT. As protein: CASQRGFSGNTIYF.

CDR3 in amino acids: CASSWGPRAEAFF. The CDR3 DNA reads TGTGCCAGCAGTTGGGGTCCGCGCGCTGAAGCTTTCTTT. The chain carries TRBV6-5 and TRBJ1-1; the D is unclear. V dropped 4 bases and J dropped 6 bases, with 12 bases sitting between them. The CDR3 consists of 13 residues. The germline V gene encodes CDR1 MNHEY and CDR2 SVGAGI.

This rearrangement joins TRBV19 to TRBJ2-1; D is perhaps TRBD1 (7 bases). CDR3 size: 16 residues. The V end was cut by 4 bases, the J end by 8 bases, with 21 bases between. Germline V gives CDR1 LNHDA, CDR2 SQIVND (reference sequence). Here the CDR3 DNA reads TGTGCCAGTAGTAAGGCCCCCCAGGGGGGTGTGGATGAGCAGTTCTTC. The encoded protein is CASSKAPQGGVDEQFF.

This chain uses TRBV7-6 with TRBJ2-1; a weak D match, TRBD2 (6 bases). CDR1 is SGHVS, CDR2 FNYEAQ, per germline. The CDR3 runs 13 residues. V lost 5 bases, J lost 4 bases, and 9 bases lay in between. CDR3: CASSLGLYNEQFF. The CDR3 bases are TGTGCCAGCAGCCTGGGACTTTACAATGAGCAGTTCTTC.

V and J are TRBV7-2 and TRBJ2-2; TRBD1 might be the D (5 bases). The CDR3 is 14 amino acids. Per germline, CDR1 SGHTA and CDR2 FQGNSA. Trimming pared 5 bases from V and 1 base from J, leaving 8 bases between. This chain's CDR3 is CASSLTGNTGELFF. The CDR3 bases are TGTGCCAGCAGCCTTACAGGGAACACCGGGGAGCTGTTTTTT.

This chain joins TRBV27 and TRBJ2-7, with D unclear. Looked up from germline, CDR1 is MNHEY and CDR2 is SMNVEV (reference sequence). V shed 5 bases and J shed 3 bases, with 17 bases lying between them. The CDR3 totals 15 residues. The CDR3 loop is CASSGRAGPSYEQYF. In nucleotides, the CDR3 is TGTGCCAGCAGTGGCCGGGCCGGCCCTAGCTACGAGCAGTACTTC.

CDR3 protein: CASSPRDRGVEQYF. CDR3 nucleotide sequence: TGCGCCAGCAGCCCCCGGGACAGGGGTGTCGAGCAGTACTTC. The chain uses TRBV5-1 and TRBJ2-7; TRBD1 aligns across 10 bases. Losses at the gene ends were 4 bases for V and 6 bases for J; bases not matched to a gene: 7. The germline gives CDR1 SGHRS, CDR2 YFSETQ. The CDR3 is made up of 14 amino acids.